What follows are 12 T cell receptor beta chains derived from one specimen sequenced in a study of CXCR3-negative and CXCR3-positive naive CD8 T cells. TRB cDNA was prepared as libraries by UMI-labeled 5' RACE. Following a re-call of the 5' RACE reads, TCRdb has one entry per CDR3 protein and lacks DNA. The sample table sets out about 7,200 distinct CDR3 sequences. The sample comprised naive CXCR3- CD8+ T cells from blood. As to subset: CD45RO-CCR7+CD27+CD95- naive CD8+ T cells lacking CXCR3 (TNR3-). These receptors came from a human donor in good health. Some clones in this sample may be carry-over from other donors' samples.

This clonotype is labeled medium-sized (0.01 to 0.1%) based on frequency. This chain's CDR3 is CASSSGTGGYEQYF. The chain carries TRBV12-3 or TRBV12-4 and TRBJ2-7; TCRdb indicates TRBD1, and absent DNA this call remains unverified. The CDR3 is made up of 14 amino acids.

This clonotype is labeled medium-sized based on frequency. The V call is TRBV27, the J call TRBJ1-5; the TRBD1 assignment by TCRdb is unverifiable without DNA. Germline lookup yields CDR1 MNHEY and CDR2 SMNVEV (reference sequence). CDR3 length: 14 residues. The CDR3 sequence: CASRTGDSNQPQHF.

V is TRBV2 and J is TRBJ2-1; no DNA is available, so the TRBD2 call from TCRdb remains unchecked. Germline values: CDR1 SNHLY, CDR2 FYNNEI. The CDR3 is made up of 15 amino acids. The CDR3 spells CASGPRLSSYNEQFF. The entire variable domain, with the rest obtained from reference TRBV2 and TRBJ2-1, is as follows: EPEVTQTPSHQVTQMGQEVILRCVPISNHLYFYWYRQILGQKVEFLVSFYNNEISEKSEIFDDQFSVERPDGSNFTLKIRSTKLEDSAMYFCASGPRLSSYNEQFFGPGTRLTVL.

The chain recombines TRBV10-2 with TRBJ2-5; the D call from TCRdb, TRBD1, cannot be confirmed without DNA. CDR1 is WSHSY, CDR2 SAAADI, per germline. This CDR3 contains 14 residues. CDR3 loop: CASRGDKYQETQYF.

The chain has TRBV7-8 and TRBJ2-1. CDR3 length: 17 amino acids. CDR1 and CDR2 (germline): SGHVS, FQNEAQ. The CDR3: CASSSPLRGSSYNEQFF.

The CDR3 sequence is CASSFAGDFNEQFF. The chain joins TRBV5-1 to TRBJ2-1. CDR3 size: 14 residues. The germline V gene encodes CDR1 SGHRS and CDR2 YFSETQ.

This clonotype is classed as medium-sized by frequency. This sequence joins TRBV29-1 and TRBJ2-1. Germline loops: CDR1 SQVTM, CDR2 ANQGSEA. The length of the CDR3 is 11 residues. CDR3 protein: CSVDSTTGQFF.

This clonotype counts as medium-sized by frequency. The chain's CDR3 is CASSSTEGENIQYF. The V and J genes are TRBV11-3 and TRBJ2-4; TCRdb gives TRBD2 as the D gene, but with no DNA this cannot be confirmed. The CDR3 totals 14 residues. Germline values: CDR1 SGHNT, CDR2 YENEEA. Full variable domain (remainder filled in from reference TRBV11-3 and TRBJ2-4): EAGVVQSPRYKIIEKKQPVAFWCNPISGHNTLYWYLQNLGQGPELLIRYENEEAVDDSQLPKDRFSAERLKGVDSTLKIQPAELGDSAVYLCASSSTEGENIQYFGAGTRLSVL.

By frequency, this clonotype is medium-sized. The chain recombines TRBV29-1 with TRBJ2-1. The CDR3 contains 13 residues. Germline CDR1 and CDR2: SQVTM and ANQGSEA. Here the CDR3 reads CSVSGSSYNEQFF.

V usage is TRBV7-8 and J usage is TRBJ2-5. The CDR3 sequence is 13 residues long. Looked up from germline, CDR1 is SGHVS and CDR2 is FQNEAQ. This chain's CDR3 is CASSLPNQETQYF.

The chain employs TRBV20-1 and TRBJ1-1. The CDR3 extends over 13 amino acids. Per germline, CDR1 DFQATT and CDR2 SNEGSKA (reference sequence). CDR3: CSARSVGRAEAFF.

This clonotype counts as medium-sized (0.01 to 0.1%) by frequency. This chain links TRBV21-1 with TRBJ2-7; TCRdb calls TRBD2, which cannot be checked without DNA. TRBV21-1 is shown as a pseudogene. The CDR3 is 16 amino acids. CDR3 loop: CASSVVVVGGGDEQYF.